This record covers a single T cell receptor (beta chain). Its antigen is not yet known. The record has no base qualities; no much larger clone is one base away. Within the sample, other DNA sequences also encode this same CDR3. This specimen belongs to a study of shared clonotypes between healthy human individuals (dated by TCRdb to the early 2020s). Describing the broader study: The cohort included three men and a couple of women between 18 and 49 years of age. Per donor, three plates each were used for CD4 naive and CD4 memory, two for CD8 naive, and one for CD8 memory. To estimate repertoire size and how much clonotype sharing occurs between individuals, the study deeply sequenced the blood TCR repertoires of about five healthy adults. Different laboratories and diverse techniques were used to prepare libraries and sequence TCR repertoires, to increase sequencing depth and limit assay-specific biases. Per donor, leukapheresis produced somewhere between about 0.94 and 9 billion PBMCs. What the authors observed across the whole study: Pairwise subsampling led to the expectation that sequencing depth would affect the degree of clonotype sharing among donors. Because the study included a small number of donors, the genetic and exposure-history diversity represented was limited. Estimated clonotype richness was generally larger for naive than for memory subsets. Rarefaction of sorted-subset datasets indicated incomplete sequencing despite the large sequencing depth. Higher generation probabilities were observed for clonotypes shared by all four sorted-subset donors than for non-shared clonotypes. Sampling was restricted to blood, and TCR repertoires in tissue are likely to differ from TCR repertoires in blood. About 5% of naive CD4, 3.5% of naive CD8, approximately 2% of memory CD4, and less than 0.45% of memory CD8 clonotypes were shared across a few donors.

The donors were healthy, HIV-negative adults with no recently reported acute infections or vaccinations. Only Caucasian adults living in Nashville, Tennessee, USA were represented among the donors. CD4+ T cells were enriched by magnetic negative selection, after which naive cells were positively selected on CD45RA and the negative fraction was taken as the memory subset. After blood collection by leukapheresis, PBMCs were isolated using Ficoll-Histopaque density gradient centrifugation and then cryopreserved in the vapor phase of liquid nitrogen. Analytical flow cytometry was used to check the purity and quantity of every magnetically sorted T cell population. Each sorted fraction had its genomic DNA isolated and then quantified by UV absorbance on a Nanodrop 2000c. TCR CDR3 regions were amplified from genomic DNA by multiplex PCR using the deep immunoSEQ assay. For each cell subset, the extracted genomic DNA was distributed evenly across all wells of several immunoSEQ 96-well plates, and each plate served as one replicate. Each replicate PCR for sorted subsets received about 220 ng genomic DNA, equal to around 32,000 T cell genomes. Purified libraries were measured with a Qubit 3.0 fluorometer, size-checked on a Bioanalyzer 2100, and measured again with the KAPA Library Quantification kit. Each immunoSEQ 96-well plate was sequenced on its own single-read 150-cycle Illumina NextSeq 550 flow cell. The paper's processing steps were these. Because only junctional sequences without quality scores were contained in the immunoSEQ output, filtering matching that applied to full-length reads could not be performed. To assign V/J genes and CDR3, sequences were annotated using PyIR, a Python wrapper for IgBLAST v1.9, with IMGT germline references. Reads were filtered out if the reads had weak V/J assignments (E-value above 1e-6), no CDR3, stop codons, out-of-frame junctions, or ambiguous translated residues. V3J clonotypes were defined by identical inferred V gene, J gene, and CDR3 amino acid sequence. To compute the percentage overlap between repertoires, the number of shared unique clonotypes was divided by the size of the smaller repertoire. Richness of each repertoire was evaluated using RTK rarefaction, the Chao1 estimator, and Recon v2.1 estimates of unobserved clonotypes. Generation probabilities were computed with OLGA for all TCRbeta clonotypes obtained by the gDNA method from several donors. TCRdb mirrors the immuneACCESS table, restricted to in-frame sequences. Some clones are absent from its copies; in checked studies, under half trace to an unresolved V gene, and the reason for the others is unknown. The V and J calls and clone size come from that table; D and trimming were worked out from the DNA. In all, the sample holds some 2,100,000 clones, and approximately 96% of those were seen once. 0.1% to 0.15% of the sample goes to the ten largest clones.

V and J lose 0 bases and 5 bases, and a span of 8 bases separates them. CDR1 and CDR2 were assigned from the germline V gene as MNHEY and SVGAGI. Reading from cysteine to phenylalanine, the CDR3 counts 14 amino acids. Of all the DNA, just the CDR3 is kept, 42 bases in frame from base 1. The clonotype comes from a man aged 18 to 35 in good health. The V and J segments used are TRBV6-5 and TRBJ2-1; the D segment might be TRBD1 or TRBD2, since each matches 5 bases. The sample was naive CD4+ T cells sorted from blood. The sample's cell subset or site label, decoded: CD45RA+ positively selected. The CDR3 in this case is CASSYSGVNNEQFF. The sequenced DNA is TGTGCCAGCAGTTACTCGGGGGTCAACAATGAGCAGTTCTTC.